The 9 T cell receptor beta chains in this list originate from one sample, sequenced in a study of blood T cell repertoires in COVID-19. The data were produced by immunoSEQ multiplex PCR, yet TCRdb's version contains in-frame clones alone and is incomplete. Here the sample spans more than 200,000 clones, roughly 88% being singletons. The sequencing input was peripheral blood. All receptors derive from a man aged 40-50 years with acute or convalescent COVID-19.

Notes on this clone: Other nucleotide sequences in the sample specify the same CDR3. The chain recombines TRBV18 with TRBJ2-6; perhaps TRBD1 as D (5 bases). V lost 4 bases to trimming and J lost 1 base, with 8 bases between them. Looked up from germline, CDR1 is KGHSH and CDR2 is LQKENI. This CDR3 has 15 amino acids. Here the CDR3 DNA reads TGTGCCAGCTCACTCCAGGGTTCTGGGGCCAACGTCCTGACTTTC. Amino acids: CASSLQGSGANVLTF.

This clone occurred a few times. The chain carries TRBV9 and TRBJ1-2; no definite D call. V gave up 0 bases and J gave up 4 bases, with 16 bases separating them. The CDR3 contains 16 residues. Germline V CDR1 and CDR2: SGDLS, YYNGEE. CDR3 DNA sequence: TGTGCCAGCAGCGTAGTTGGTTCCTCGGGAGGCTATGGCTACACCTTC. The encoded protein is CASSVVGSSGGYGYTF.

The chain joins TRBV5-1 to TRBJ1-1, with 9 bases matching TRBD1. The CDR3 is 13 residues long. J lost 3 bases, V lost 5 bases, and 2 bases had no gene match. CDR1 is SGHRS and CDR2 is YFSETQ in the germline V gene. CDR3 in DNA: TGCGCCAGCAGATGGACAGGGGACACTGAAGCTTTCTTT. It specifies CASRWTGDTEAFF.

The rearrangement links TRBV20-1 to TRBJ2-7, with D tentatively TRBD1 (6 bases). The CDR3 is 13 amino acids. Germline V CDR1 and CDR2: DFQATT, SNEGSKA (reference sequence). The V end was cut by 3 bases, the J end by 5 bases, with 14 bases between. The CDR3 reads CSASRDTVHEQYF. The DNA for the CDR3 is TGCAGTGCTAGTAGGGACACCGTCCACGAGCAGTACTTC.

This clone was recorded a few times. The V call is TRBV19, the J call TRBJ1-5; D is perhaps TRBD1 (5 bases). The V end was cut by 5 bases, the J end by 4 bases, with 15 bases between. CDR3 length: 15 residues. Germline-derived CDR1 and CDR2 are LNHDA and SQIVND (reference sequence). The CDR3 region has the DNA TGTGCCAGTAGTTTTGGCAAGGGGATAAATCAGCCCCAGCATTTT. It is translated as CASSFGKGINQPQHF.

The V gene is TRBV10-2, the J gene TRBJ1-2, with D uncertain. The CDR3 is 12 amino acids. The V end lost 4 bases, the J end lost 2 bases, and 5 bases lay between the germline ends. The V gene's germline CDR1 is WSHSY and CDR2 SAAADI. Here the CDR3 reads CASSGRNYGYTF. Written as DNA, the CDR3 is TGCGCCAGCAGTGGCAGGAACTATGGCTACACCTTC.

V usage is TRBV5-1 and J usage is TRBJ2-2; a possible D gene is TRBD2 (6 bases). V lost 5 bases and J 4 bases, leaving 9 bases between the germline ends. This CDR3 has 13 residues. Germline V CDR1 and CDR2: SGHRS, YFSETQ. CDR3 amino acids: CASRLEGTGELFF. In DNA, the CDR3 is TGCGCCAGCAGGCTGGAGGGCACCGGGGAGCTGTTTTTT.

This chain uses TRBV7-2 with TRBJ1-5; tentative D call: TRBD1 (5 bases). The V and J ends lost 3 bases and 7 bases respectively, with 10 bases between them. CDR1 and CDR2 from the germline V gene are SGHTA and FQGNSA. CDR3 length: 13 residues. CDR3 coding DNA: TGTGCCAGCAGCTTTGCGGGGCCCCAGCCCCAGCATTTT. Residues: CASSFAGPQPQHF. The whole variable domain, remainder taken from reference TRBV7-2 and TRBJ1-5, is GAGVSQSPSNKVTEKGKDVELRCDPISGHTALYWYRQSLGQGLEFLIYFQGNSAPDKSGLPSDRFSAERTGGSVSTLTIQRTQQEDSAVYLCASSFAGPQPQHFGDGTRLSIL.

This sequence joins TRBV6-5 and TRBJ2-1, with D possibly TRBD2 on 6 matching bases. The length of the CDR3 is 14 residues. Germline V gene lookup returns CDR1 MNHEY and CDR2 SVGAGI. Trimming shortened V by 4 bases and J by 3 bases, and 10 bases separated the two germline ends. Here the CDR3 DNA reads TGTGCCAGCAGTTTGGGGACTCTCTACAATGAGCAGTTCTTC. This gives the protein CASSLGTLYNEQFF.